The rows below give T cell receptor beta chains drawn from one sample of a study of blood T cell repertoires in COVID-19. Sequencing was performed with immunoSEQ multiplex PCR; in TCRdb, only in-frame clones are kept and a portion is missing. The sample includes 150,000 to 200,000 clones, around nine tenths of them seen just once. Sequenced sample: peripheral blood. These receptors came from a woman between 18 and 29 years old who had recovered from COVID-19. Both conserved end residues are part of each CDR3. The D gene is left open where the match is weak. Some rows mark clone size as missing; the rest say once, few, many or name a class of expanded clone.

D | J | V | size | CDR3 | DNA
. | TRBJ1-3 | TRBV7-7 | once | CASSPTDSSGNTIYF | TGTGCCAGCAGCCCTACGGACAGTTCTGGAAACACCATATATTTT
. | TRBJ1-2 | TRBV7-8 | . | CASSLAMRGPYGYTF | TGTGCCAGCAGCTTAGCGATGCGGGGCCCGTATGGCTACACCTTC
TRBD1 | TRBJ1-1 | TRBV12-3/TRBV12-4 | . | CASSFAGGTEAFF | TGTGCCAGCAGTTTTGCAGGGGGCACTGAAGCTTTCTTT
TRBD1 | TRBJ2-2 | TRBV6-2/TRBV6-3 | . | CASSKTGDAGELFF | TGTGCCAGCAGTAAAACAGGGGACGCCGGGGAGCTGTTTTTT
. | TRBJ2-2 | TRBV27 | . | CASQSHTGELFF | TGTGCCAGCCAATCCCACACCGGGGAGCTGTTTTTT
. | TRBJ1-1 | TRBV4-2 | . | CASSQGSGNTEAFF | TGTGCCAGCAGCCAAGGCTCAGGGAACACTGAAGCTTTCTTT
. | TRBJ1-1 | TRBV5-1 | . | CASSLGDLNTEAFF | TGCGCCAGCAGCTTGGGGGACTTGAACACTGAAGCTTTCTTT
TRBD2 | TRBJ2-1 | TRBV7-2 | . | CASSQVGLAGGTYNEQFF | TGTGCCAGCAGCCAGGTGGGACTAGCGGGGGGGACCTACAATGAGCAGTTCTTC
TRBD1 | TRBJ1-4 | TRBV6-5 | . | CASSYTGVNEKLFF | TGTGCCAGCAGTTACACAGGGGTGAATGAAAAACTGTTTTTT
. | TRBJ2-1 | TRBV9 | . | CASSVDPGTYNEQFF | TGTGCCAGCAGCGTAGATCCGGGAACCTACAATGAGCAGTTCTTC
. | TRBJ2-3 | TRBV6-2/TRBV6-3 | . | CASSYLRGGLADTQYF | TGTGCCAGCAGTTACCTTAGGGGGGGCCTGGCAGATACGCAGTATTTT
. | TRBJ1-1 | TRBV3-1/TRBV3-2 | . | CASSLREVRTEAFF | TGTGCCAGCAGCCTCCGGGAGGTAAGGACTGAAGCTTTCTTT
TRBD2 | TRBJ2-3 | TRBV2 | . | CASSEEAGGTDTQYF | TGTGCCAGCAGTGAAGAAGCGGGAGGAACAGATACGCAGTATTTT
TRBD2 | TRBJ2-3 | TRBV5-1 | . | CASRLAGVRDTQYF | TGCGCCAGCAGGCTAGCGGGAGTTCGAGATACGCAGTATTTT
. | TRBJ1-3 | TRBV15 | . | CATSSQGPFYSGNTIYF | TGTGCCACCAGCAGTCAGGGGCCCTTCTACTCTGGAAACACCATATATTTT
TRBD1 | TRBJ2-1 | TRBV18 | once | CASSPLTGSNEQFF | TGTGCCAGCTCACCTTTGACAGGGAGCAATGAGCAGTTCTTC
TRBD1 | TRBJ1-5 | TRBV7-2 | . | CASSLGGTGSNQPQHF | TGTGCCAGCAGCTTAGGAGGGACAGGGAGTAATCAGCCCCAGCATTTT
TRBD1 | TRBJ1-2 | TRBV29-1 | few | CSVEDEDRGSYGYTF | TGCAGCGTTGAAGATGAGGACAGGGGATCGTATGGCTACACCTTC
. | TRBJ1-1 | TRBV28 | . | CASSLRGLEAFF | TGTGCCAGCAGTCTTCGTGGGCTTGAAGCTTTCTTT
. | TRBJ2-2 | TRBV7-2 | . | CASSPEAASTGELFF | TGTGCCAGCAGCCCCGAGGCGGCCTCCACCGGGGAGCTGTTTTTT
. | TRBJ1-3 | TRBV11-3 | . | CASSSGDRNTIYF | TGTGCCAGCAGCTCAGGGGACAGAAACACCATATATTTT
TRBD1 | TRBJ1-1 | TRBV12-3/TRBV12-4 | . | CASSGTGGTEAFF | TGTGCCAGCAGTGGTACAGGGGGCACTGAAGCTTTCTTT
. | TRBJ2-1 | TRBV7-9 | once | CASSLGTVYNEQFF | TGTGCCAGCAGCTTAGGAACAGTCTACAATGAGCAGTTCTTC